Listed here are 23 T cell receptor beta chains from one sample, sequenced in a study of blood T cell repertoires in COVID-19. Using immunoSEQ multiplex PCR, the repertoire was profiled, and TCRdb retains in-frame clones only, with some absent. In the table there are about 180,000 clones, about 90% of which are singletons. Material for sequencing was PBMCs or T cells enriched from blood (not recorded which). These receptors came from a woman between 18 and 29 years old who had recovered from COVID-19.

With respect to this clone: Mismatch with germline at one junction end may stem from a read error. The rearrangement joins TRBV7-7 to TRBJ2-3; 9 bases fit TRBD2. The CDR3 has 16 residues. Looked up from germline, CDR1 is SSHAT and CDR2 is FNYEAQ (reference sequence). In DNA, the CDR3 is TGTGCTAGCAGTTCTACCCCGGGACTAGCCACAGATACGCAGTATTTT. It specifies CASSSTPGLATDTQYF. The whole variable domain, remainder taken from reference TRBV7-7 and TRBJ2-3, is GAGVSQSPRYKVTKRGQDVTLRCDPISSHATLYWYQQALGQGPEFLTYFNYEAQPDKSGLPSDRFSAERPEGSISTLTIQRTEQRDSAMYRCASSSTPGLATDTQYFGPGTRLTVL.

This sequence joins TRBV30 and TRBJ2-7; D is undetermined. The CDR3 totals 12 residues. The V gene's germline CDR1 is GTSNPN and CDR2 SVGIG (reference sequence). V was shortened by 4 bases and J by 0 bases, with 7 bases between the two germline ends. Here the CDR3 DNA reads TGTGCCTGGACTGACAACTCCTACGAGCAGTACTTC. It translates to CAWTDNSYEQYF.

The rearrangement links TRBV19 to TRBJ2-7, with TRBD1 matching 7 bases. The ends lost 5 bases at V and 3 bases at J; junction bases unmatched: 10. Germline CDR1 LNHDA, CDR2 SQIVND (reference sequence). The CDR3 is made up of 15 amino acids. This CDR3 reads CASSEPGQLNYEQYF. DNA of the CDR3: TGTGCCAGTAGTGAACCGGGACAGCTTAACTACGAGCAGTACTTC.

The CDR3 region has the DNA TGTGCCAGCAGCCAAGATGTAGCGGGAGGCAGGGAGACCCAGTACTTC. Protein: CASSQDVAGGRETQYF. The chain employs TRBV4-2 and TRBJ2-5; 10 nucleotides line up with TRBD2. This CDR3 has 16 residues. Germline loops: CDR1 LGHNA, CDR2 YNFKEQ. With 0 bases clipped from V and 5 bases from J, the junction kept 6 bases outside the gene matches.

The chain combines TRBV28 with TRBJ2-1; D call uncertain. CDR3 length: 13 amino acids. CDR1 and CDR2 from the germline V gene are MDHEN and SYDVKM. The V gene lost 8 bases and the J gene lost 7 bases, with 15 bases spanning the gap. Here the CDR3 reads CASCPRVGNEQFF. The CDR3 DNA follows: TGTGCCAGCTGTCCCCGGGTTGGGAATGAGCAGTTCTTC.

This clone was seen more than once but under ten times. This chain joins TRBV7-9 and TRBJ2-2, with a tentative D call TRBD2 (5 bases). Trimming took off 0 bases at V and 5 bases at J, with 7 bases between the two ends. The CDR3 contains 14 residues. Germline V gives CDR1 SEHNR, CDR2 FQNEAQ (reference sequence). The CDR3 DNA sequence: TGTGCCAGCAGCTTAGCAGAGGGTACCGGGGAGCTGTTTTTT. Translation gives CASSLAEGTGELFF.

The rearrangement links TRBV7-9 to TRBJ1-2; D unclear. Looked up from germline, CDR1 is SEHNR and CDR2 is FQNEAQ (reference sequence). Trimming pared 8 bases from V and 2 bases from J, leaving 27 bases between. This CDR3 spans 18 amino acids. The CDR3 loop reads CASLDGGPYLPENYGYTF. DNA of the CDR3: TGTGCCAGCTTGGACGGAGGGCCCTACCTCCCTGAAAACTATGGCTACACCTTC.

This sequence joins TRBV9 and TRBJ2-1; possibly TRBD2 for D (6 bases). The germline CDR1 and CDR2 sequences are SGDLS and YYNGEE. The CDR3 loop spans 15 amino acids. The V end lost 4 bases, the J end lost 1 base, and 12 bases lay between the germline ends. The CDR3 reads CASSPREKSYNEQFF. The CDR3 DNA reads as TGTGCCAGCAGCCCCCGGGAGAAGTCCTACAATGAGCAGTTCTTC.

This clone was seen only once. This rearrangement joins TRBV3-1 (or the pseudogene TRBV3-2) to TRBJ2-7; D is uncertain. Per germline, CDR1 LGHDT and CDR2 YNNKEL (reference sequence). V shed 1 base and J shed 6 bases, with 10 bases lying between them. The CDR3 spans 13 residues. The CDR3 here is CASSQVSFGEQYF. In DNA, the CDR3 is TGTGCCAGCAGCCAAGTTTCCTTCGGCGAGCAGTACTTC.

This clone has only a few counts. V is TRBV12-5 and J is TRBJ1-5, with D perhaps matching TRBD1 (5 bases). In germline, CDR1 is LGHNT, CDR2 FRNRAP. The CDR3 has 12 residues. Trimming removed 4 bases from V and 5 bases from J, with 6 bases in between. Here the CDR3 DNA reads TGTGCTAGTGGTTCGGGGGATCAGCCCCAGCATTTT. Encoded protein: CASGSGDQPQHF.

The rearrangement links TRBV5-4 to TRBJ2-5, with 10 positions matching TRBD1. The germline CDR1 and CDR2 sequences are SGHNT and YYREEE (reference sequence). The CDR3 runs to 16 residues. V shed 2 bases and J 5 bases; nucleotides not matched to a gene: 9. The CDR3 loop is CASSLPRQGARETQYF. CDR3 DNA: TGTGCCAGCAGCTTACCCAGACAGGGGGCGCGGGAGACCCAGTACTTC.

V usage is TRBV6-1 and J usage is TRBJ1-2; TRBD1 matches at 7 bases. The V gene's germline CDR1 is MNHNS and CDR2 SASEGT. The CDR3 covers 15 residues. The trim removed 3 bases at V and 3 bases at J, leaving 7 bases unmatched. The CDR3 reads CASSDRTGVDYGYTF. As DNA, the CDR3 is TGTGCCAGCAGTGATCGGACAGGAGTAGACTATGGCTACACCTTC.

The V and J genes are TRBV28 and TRBJ1-3; 8 nucleotides line up with TRBD1. Trimming at V came to 5 bases and at J to 0 bases, leaving 9 bases not matched to a gene. The germline V gene encodes CDR1 MDHEN and CDR2 SYDVKM. This CDR3 is built from 17 residues. Here the CDR3 DNA reads TGTGCCAGCAGTGACTACTTCACAGGGGGCTCTGGAAACACCATATATTTT. The encoded protein is CASSDYFTGGSGNTIYF.

This chain connects TRBV5-6 to TRBJ1-2; no clear D. The V and J ends lost 1 base and 3 bases respectively, with 10 bases between them. The CDR3 runs 14 residues. Germline CDR1 reads SGHDT; CDR2 reads YYEEEE. The DNA for the CDR3 is TGTGCCAGCAGCTTGAGGCAGGAATACTATGGCTACACCTTC. Translation gives CASSLRQEYYGYTF.

The chain recombines TRBV4-1 with TRBJ2-5, with no clear D. This CDR3 contains 14 residues. V lost 5 bases and J 1 base, leaving 11 bases between the germline ends. CDR1 MGHRA and CDR2 YSYEKL come from the germline V gene. The CDR3 is CASSTAASQETQYF. The CDR3 DNA sequence: TGCGCCAGCAGCACAGCTGCCAGCCAAGAGACCCAGTACTTC.

The chain is built from TRBV28 and TRBJ1-1, with unresolved D. Trimming took off 7 bases at V and 0 bases at J, with 15 bases between the two ends. The CDR3 spans 15 residues. CDR1 and CDR2 (germline): MDHEN, SYDVKM. CDR3 in amino acids: CASTRAGNLNTEAFF. CDR3 sequence (DNA): TGTGCCAGCACGAGGGCGGGGAACCTGAACACTGAAGCTTTCTTT.

The chain has TRBV2 and TRBJ1-4; D possibly corresponds to TRBD1 (5 bases). The CDR3 runs 15 residues. Trimming removed 7 bases from V and 4 bases from J, with 16 bases in between. Per the germline V gene, CDR1 is SNHLY and CDR2 is FYNNEI. The CDR3 sequence is CASTLLRGINEKLFF. CDR3 DNA: TGTGCCAGCACCCTACTTCGGGGGATTAATGAAAAACTGTTTTTT.

This chain uses TRBV15 with TRBJ2-7; 7 bases are a match to TRBD2. Germline-derived CDR1 and CDR2 are LNHNV and YYDKDF (reference sequence). The length of the CDR3 is 15 residues. Trimming cost V 0 bases and J 2 bases; bases outside gene matches: 4. The CDR3 nucleotides read TGTGCCACCAGCAGAGATCTAGCGGACCCCTACGAGCAGTACTTC. Translated, it gives CATSRDLADPYEQYF.

The V and J genes are TRBV19 and TRBJ2-7; 8 nucleotides align to TRBD2. The junction had 3 bases not matched to a gene; V was cut back by 6 bases and J by 2 bases. CDR1 is LNHDA, CDR2 SQIVND, per germline (reference sequence). The CDR3 runs 13 residues. The CDR3 region is CASRAGGPYEQYF. CDR3 coding DNA: TGTGCCAGTAGGGCGGGAGGCCCCTACGAGCAGTACTTC. Full variable domain (missing parts from reference TRBV19 and TRBJ2-7): DGGITQSPKYLFRKEGQNVTLSCEQNLNHDAMYWYRQDPGQGLRLIYYSQIVNDFQKGDIAEGYSVSREKKESFPLTVTSAQKNPTAFYLCASRAGGPYEQYFGPGTRLTVT.

The chain uses TRBV7-2 and TRBJ2-1; TRBD2 matches at 13 bases. The CDR3 runs 13 residues. Germline-derived CDR1 and CDR2 are SGHTA and FQGNSA. J was trimmed by 12 bases and V by 5 bases; bases with no gene match: 4. CDR3: CASSDRLAGGQFF. Written as DNA, the CDR3 is TGTGCCAGCAGCGACCGACTAGCGGGGGGGCAGTTCTTC.

V and J are TRBV5-1 and TRBJ1-2, with TRBD1 matching 8 bases. After removal of 3 bases from V and 4 bases from J, the junction contained 8 bases not matched to a gene. This CDR3 is built from 15 residues. Germline V CDR1 and CDR2: SGHRS, YFSETQ. The CDR3 is CASSSGQGGFYGYTF. The CDR3 nucleotides read TGCGCCAGCAGCTCAGGACAGGGCGGTTTCTATGGCTACACCTTC.

The gene calls are TRBV6-2 or TRBV6-3 and TRBJ2-2, with 8 nucleotides matching TRBD1. With 5 bases clipped from V and 3 bases from J, the junction kept 2 bases outside the gene matches. This CDR3 has 14 residues. The germline V gene encodes CDR1 MNHEY and CDR2 SVGEGT. The chain's CDR3 is CASSRTGHTGELFF. The CDR3 region has the DNA TGTGCCAGCAGTCGGACAGGGCACACCGGGGAGCTGTTTTTT.

The CDR3 reads CASSLGGLGYGYTF. Written as DNA, the CDR3 is TGTGCCAGCAGCTTAGGGGGGCTGGGCTATGGCTACACCTTC. The chain uses TRBV7-9 and TRBJ1-2; D is possibly TRBD1 (6 bases). The V and J ends lost 1 base and 4 bases respectively, with 10 bases between them. The CDR3 is made up of 14 amino acids. CDR1 and CDR2 (germline): SEHNR, FQNEAQ (reference sequence).